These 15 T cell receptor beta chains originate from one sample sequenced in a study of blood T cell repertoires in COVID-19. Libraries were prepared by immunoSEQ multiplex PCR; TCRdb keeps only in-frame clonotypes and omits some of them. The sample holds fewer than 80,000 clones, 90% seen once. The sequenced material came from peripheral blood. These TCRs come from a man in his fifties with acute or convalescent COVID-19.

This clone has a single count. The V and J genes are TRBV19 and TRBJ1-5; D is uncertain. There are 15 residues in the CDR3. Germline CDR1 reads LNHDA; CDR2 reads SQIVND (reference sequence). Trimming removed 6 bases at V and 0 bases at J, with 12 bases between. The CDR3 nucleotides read TGTGCCAGTAGCCTCACAGATTATAGCAATCAGCCCCAGCATTTT. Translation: CASSLTDYSNQPQHF.

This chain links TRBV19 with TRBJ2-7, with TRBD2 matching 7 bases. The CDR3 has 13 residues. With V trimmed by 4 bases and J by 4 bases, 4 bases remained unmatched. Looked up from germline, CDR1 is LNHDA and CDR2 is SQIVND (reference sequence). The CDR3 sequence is CASSTGLPYEQYF. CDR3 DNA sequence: TGTGCCAGTAGTACGGGACTACCTTACGAGCAGTACTTC.

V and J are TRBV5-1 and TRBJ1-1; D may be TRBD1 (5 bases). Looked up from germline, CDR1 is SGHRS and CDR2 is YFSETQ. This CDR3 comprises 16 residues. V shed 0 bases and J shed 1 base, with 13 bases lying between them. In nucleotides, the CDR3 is TGCGCCAGCAGCTTGGGACAGCCATTTTCGAACACTGAAGCTTTCTTT. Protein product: CASSLGQPFSNTEAFF.

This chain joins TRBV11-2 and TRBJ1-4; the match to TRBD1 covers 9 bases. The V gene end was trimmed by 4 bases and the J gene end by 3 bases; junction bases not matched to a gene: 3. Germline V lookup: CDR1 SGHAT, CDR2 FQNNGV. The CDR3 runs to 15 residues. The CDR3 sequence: CASSSGQGSNEKLFF. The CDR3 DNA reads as TGTGCCAGCAGCTCCGGACAGGGGTCTAATGAAAAACTGTTTTTT. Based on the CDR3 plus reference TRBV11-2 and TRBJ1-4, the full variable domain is EAGVAQSPRYKIIEKRQSVAFWCNPISGHATLYWYQQILGQGPKLLIQFQNNGVVDDSQLPKDRFSAERLKGVDSTLKIQPAKLEDSAVYLCASSSGQGSNEKLFFGSGTQLSVL.

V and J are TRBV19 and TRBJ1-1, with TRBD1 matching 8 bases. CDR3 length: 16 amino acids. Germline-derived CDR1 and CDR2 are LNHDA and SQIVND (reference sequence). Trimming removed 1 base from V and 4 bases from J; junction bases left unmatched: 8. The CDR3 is CASSIAGGAGPTEAFF. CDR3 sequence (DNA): TGTGCCAGTAGTATAGCAGGGGGCGCGGGTCCCACTGAAGCTTTCTTT.

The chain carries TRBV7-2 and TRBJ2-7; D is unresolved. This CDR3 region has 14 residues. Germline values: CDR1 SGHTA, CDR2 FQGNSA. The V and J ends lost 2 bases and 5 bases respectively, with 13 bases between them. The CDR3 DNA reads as TGTGCCAGCAGCTTACGGGTCGGGTGGGACGAGCAGTACTTC. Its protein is CASSLRVGWDEQYF. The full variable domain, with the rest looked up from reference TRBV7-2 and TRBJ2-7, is GAGVSQSPSNKVTEKGKDVELRCDPISGHTALYWYRQSLGQGLEFLIYFQGNSAPDKSGLPSDRFSAERTGGSVSTLTIQRTQQEDSAVYLCASSLRVGWDEQYFGPGTRLTVT.

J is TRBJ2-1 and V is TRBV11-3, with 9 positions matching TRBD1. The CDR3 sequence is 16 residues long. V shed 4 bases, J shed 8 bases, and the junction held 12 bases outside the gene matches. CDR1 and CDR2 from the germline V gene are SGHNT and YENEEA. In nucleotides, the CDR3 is TGTGCCAGCAGCTCTCGAGAACAGGGGGCGACGTATGAGCAGTTCTTC. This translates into CASSSREQGATYEQFF. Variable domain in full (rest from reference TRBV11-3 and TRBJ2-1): EAGVVQSPRYKIIEKKQPVAFWCNPISGHNTLYWYLQNLGQGPELLIRYENEEAVDDSQLPKDRFSAERLKGVDSTLKIQPAELGDSAVYLCASSSREQGATYEQFFGPGTRLTVL.

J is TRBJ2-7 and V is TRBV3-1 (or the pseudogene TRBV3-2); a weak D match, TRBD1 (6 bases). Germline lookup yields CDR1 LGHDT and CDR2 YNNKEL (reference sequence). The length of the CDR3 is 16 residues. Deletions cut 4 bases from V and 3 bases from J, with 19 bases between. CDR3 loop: CASSRSDRRFGYEQYF. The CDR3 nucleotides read TGTGCCAGCAGCCGATCCGACAGGCGATTTGGCTACGAGCAGTACTTC.

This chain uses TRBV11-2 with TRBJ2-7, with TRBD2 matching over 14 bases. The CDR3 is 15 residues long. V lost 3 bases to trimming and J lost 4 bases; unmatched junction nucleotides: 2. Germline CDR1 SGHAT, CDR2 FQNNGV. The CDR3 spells CASSFGLAGGYEQYF. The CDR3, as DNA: TGTGCCAGCAGCTTCGGACTAGCGGGAGGATACGAGCAGTACTTC.

The CDR3 DNA reads as TGTGCCAGCTCACCGACTAGCGGGGAAGAGACCCAGTACTTC. It encodes CASSPTSGEETQYF. V gene TRBV18 combines with J gene TRBJ2-5, with TRBD2 matching 11 bases. The CDR3 loop spans 14 amino acids. Trimming took 3 bases from V and 3 from J; bases not matched to a gene: 0. CDR1 and CDR2 (germline): KGHSH, LQKENI.

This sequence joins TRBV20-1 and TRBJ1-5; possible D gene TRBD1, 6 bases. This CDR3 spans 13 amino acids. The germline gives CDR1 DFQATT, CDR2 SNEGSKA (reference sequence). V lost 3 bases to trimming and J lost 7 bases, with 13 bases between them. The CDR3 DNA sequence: TGCAGTGCTAGTCTGGGGGCAGGCCAGCCCCAGCATTTT. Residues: CSASLGAGQPQHF.

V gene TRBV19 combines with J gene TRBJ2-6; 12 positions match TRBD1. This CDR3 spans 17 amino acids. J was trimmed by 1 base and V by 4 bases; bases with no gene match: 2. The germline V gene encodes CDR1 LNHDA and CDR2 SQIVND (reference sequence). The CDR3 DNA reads TGTGCCAGTAGTAGGGGACAGGGGGCATCTGGGGCCAACGTCCTGACTTTC. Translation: CASSRGQGASGANVLTF.

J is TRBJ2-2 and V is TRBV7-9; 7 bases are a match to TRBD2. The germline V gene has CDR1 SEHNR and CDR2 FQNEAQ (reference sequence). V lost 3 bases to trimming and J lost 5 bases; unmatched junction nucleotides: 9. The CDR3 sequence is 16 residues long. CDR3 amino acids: CASSFAGLVFTGELFF. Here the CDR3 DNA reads TGTGCCAGCAGCTTCGCCGGACTAGTTTTTACCGGGGAGCTGTTTTTT.

The CDR3 DNA reads as TGTGCCAGCAGTCGGGGACTAGCCGGGAGAAACGAGCAGTACTTC. Amino acids: CASSRGLAGRNEQYF. The gene calls are TRBV11-2 and TRBJ2-7, with 9 bases matching TRBD2. CDR1 and CDR2 from the germline V gene are SGHAT and FQNNGV. V trimming: 6 bases; J trimming: 5 bases; junction bases outside the gene matches: 11. The CDR3 has 15 amino acids.

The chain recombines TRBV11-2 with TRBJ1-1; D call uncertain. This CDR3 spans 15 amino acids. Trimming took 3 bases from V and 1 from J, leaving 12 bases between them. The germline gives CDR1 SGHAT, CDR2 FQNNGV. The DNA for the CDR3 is TGTGCCAGCAGCTTGCGGGGTGGAGAGAACACTGAAGCTTTCTTT. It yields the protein CASSLRGGENTEAFF.